Below, 15 T cell receptor beta chains from the same sample are listed, as sequenced in a study of control samples from healthy donors and cancer patients. Clones were read by immunoSEQ multiplex PCR, and TCRdb kept only the in-frame ones, dropping some. The sample lists about 160,000 clones; approximately 94% were seen once. The material sequenced was PBMCs. These receptors were taken from a man aged 60-69 years with colorectal cancer.

This chain connects TRBV24-1 to TRBJ2-7; 10 nucleotides align to TRBD1. The CDR3 covers 13 residues. The V segment lost 10 bases and the J segment 5 bases; nucleotides outside the gene matches: 7. The germline gives CDR1 KGHDR, CDR2 SFDVKD. The CDR3 DNA is TGTGCCACGAGGGACAGGGGATTTCACGAGCAGTACTTC. Its translation: CATRDRGFHEQYF.

The genes are TRBV7-2 and TRBJ2-7; D call uncertain. The germline CDR1 and CDR2 sequences are SGHTA and FQGNSA. The CDR3 totals 14 residues. Trimming pared 2 bases from V and 1 base from J, leaving 9 bases between. CDR3 region: CASSLTGTSYEQYF. CDR3 nucleotides: TGTGCCAGCAGCTTAACCGGCACATCCTACGAGCAGTACTTC.

The rearrangement links TRBV6-5 to TRBJ2-5, with TRBD2 matching over 12 bases. The V segment lost 7 bases and the J segment 2 bases; nucleotides outside the gene matches: 5. The CDR3 extends over 15 amino acids. Germline CDR1 MNHEY, CDR2 SVGAGI. The CDR3 DNA sequence: TGTGCCAGCAATCCTAGCGGGGGGGATCAAGAGACCCAGTACTTC. It encodes CASNPSGGDQETQYF.

The V gene is TRBV27, the J gene TRBJ2-2, with D possibly TRBD2 on 7 matching bases. This CDR3 spans 14 amino acids. The V gene's germline CDR1 is MNHEY and CDR2 SMNVEV (reference sequence). V lost 7 bases, J lost 6 bases, and 15 bases lay in between. CDR3 sequence: CASTEGGLAGELFF. The CDR3 region has the DNA TGTGCCAGCACGGAGGGGGGGCTCGCCGGGGAGCTGTTTTTT.

This clone was detected only once. The chain links TRBV24-1 to TRBJ1-5; 10 bases match TRBD1. V dropped 3 bases and J dropped 6; count of bases not matched to a gene: 10. This CDR3 is 17 amino acids long. CDR1 and CDR2 from the germline V gene are KGHDR and SFDVKD. CDR3 protein: CATSDPLRDRGSQPQHF. The CDR3 bases are TGTGCCACCAGTGATCCCCTCCGGGACAGGGGTAGTCAGCCCCAGCATTTT.

J is TRBJ2-3 and V is TRBV24-1; D not resolved. Germline-derived CDR1 and CDR2 are KGHDR and SFDVKD. The CDR3 covers 19 residues. V was shortened by 4 bases and J by 1 base, with 23 bases between the two germline ends. Here the CDR3 reads CATSEPGTYPKLGTDTQYF. CDR3 nucleotide sequence: TGTGCCACCAGTGAACCCGGAACCTATCCCAAGCTTGGCACAGATACGCAGTATTTT.

This chain links TRBV14 with TRBJ2-2; 8 bases match TRBD1. Germline CDR1 reads SGHDN; CDR2 reads FVKESK. This CDR3 region has 17 residues. V gave up 0 bases and J gave up 1 base; unmatched junction bases: 4. The CDR3 loop is CASSQDPGQGNTGELFF. CDR3 coding DNA: TGTGCCAGCAGCCAAGATCCCGGACAGGGGAACACCGGGGAGCTGTTTTTT.

V and J are TRBV19 and TRBJ1-1; unclear D gene. With 3 bases removed from V and 7 bases from J, the gap between germline ends came to 12 bases. The CDR3 is 13 amino acids. In germline, CDR1 is LNHDA, CDR2 SQIVND (reference sequence). CDR3 nucleotides: TGTGCCAGTAGTATTGAAGGGCGGGGTGAAGCTTTCTTT. It encodes CASSIEGRGEAFF. The whole variable domain, filled in from reference TRBV19 and TRBJ1-1, reads DGGITQSPKYLFRKEGQNVTLSCEQNLNHDAMYWYRQDPGQGLRLIYYSQIVNDFQKGDIAEGYSVSREKKESFPLTVTSAQKNPTAFYLCASSIEGRGEAFFGQGTRLTVV.

V is TRBV27 and J is TRBJ1-4; TRBD1 agrees at 7 bases. CDR1 is MNHEY and CDR2 is SMNVEV in the germline V gene (reference sequence). J gave up 8 bases and V 5 bases, and 11 bases lay outside the gene matches. The CDR3 contains 15 residues. Here the CDR3 DNA reads TGTGCCAGCAGTCTCCAAACAGGGGTGGGAGAAAAACTGTTTTTT. Translating gives CASSLQTGVGEKLFF.

The rearrangement uses TRBV18 and TRBJ1-2; D might be TRBD1 (5 bases). CDR3 length: 16 amino acids. Trimming took 3 bases from V and 1 from J, leaving 15 bases between them. Germline V gene sequence: CDR1 KGHSH, CDR2 LQKENI. As DNA, the CDR3 is TGTGCCAGCTCACCTCCCGGGACCGCTCTTAACTATGGCTACACCTTC. Translation gives CASSPPGTALNYGYTF.

The chain joins TRBV5-4 to TRBJ1-1, with D unclear. V gave up 3 bases and J gave up 1 base, with 7 bases separating them. Germline V gives CDR1 SGHNT, CDR2 YYREEE (reference sequence). The CDR3 totals 13 residues. CDR3 amino acids: CASSSPPNTEAFF. Written as DNA, the CDR3 is TGTGCCAGCAGCTCGCCTCCGAACACTGAAGCTTTCTTT.

In its sample, this clone was seen once. V and J are TRBV9 and TRBJ1-3; possibly TRBD1 for D (5 bases). The CDR3 has 15 amino acids. The V gene lost 3 bases and the J gene lost 0 bases, with 10 bases spanning the gap. Germline CDR1 is SGDLS and CDR2 is YYNGEE. CDR3 sequence reads: CASSARGFSGNTIYF. CDR3 bases: TGTGCCAGCAGCGCCCGGGGGTTCTCTGGAAACACCATATATTTT.

V is TRBV12-3 or TRBV12-4 and J is TRBJ1-2, with 7 bases identical to TRBD1. The CDR3 consists of 11 residues. Trimming removed 6 bases from V and 7 bases from J; junction bases left unmatched: 2. The CDR3 sequence is CASSRQGGYTF. CDR3 nucleotides: TGTGCCAGCAGCAGACAGGGTGGCTACACCTTC.

The V and J genes are TRBV12-3 or TRBV12-4 and TRBJ1-6; no firm D call. Deletions cut 6 bases from V and 6 bases from J, with 6 bases between. The CDR3 extends over 12 amino acids. CDR3 residues: CASSLTNSPLHF. The CDR3 region has the DNA TGTGCCAGCAGCCTTACTAATTCACCCCTCCACTTT.

The chain employs TRBV2 and TRBJ1-5, with D tentatively TRBD1 (6 bases). In germline, CDR1 is SNHLY, CDR2 FYNNEI. The CDR3 has 16 amino acids. Deletions cut 7 bases from V and 0 bases from J, with 16 bases between. The CDR3 loop reads CASKPRGGSSNQPQHF. DNA of the CDR3: TGTGCCAGCAAACCTCGGGGGGGCAGTAGCAATCAGCCCCAGCATTTT.